This TCR beta chain was observed in a study of T-cell memory formation after mild COVID-19. Study-wide results and caveats: Some SARS-CoV-2-responding clones were already detected in memory before infection. A second wave expanding day 15 to 37 was CD4+-biased; contracting clones were balanced.

TCRdb re-analysed the 5' RACE reads in MiXCR, keeping a single row per CDR3 protein. Of roughly 500,000 distinct CDR3 sequences listed, around 20% are singletons. The CDR3 runs to 14 residues. J was trimmed by 4 bases and V by 2 bases; bases with no gene match: 3. This clonotype was picked up a small number of times. What it binds is not known. The receptor was isolated from an adult woman who had mild COVID-19 (a few samples of this study predate the infection). Cell type and time point are not known. V and J are TRBV12-3 or TRBV12-4 and TRBJ2-7; 9 nucleotides match TRBD1. The material sequenced was PBMCs or a T cell subset sorted from them (not recorded which). The CDR3 DNA sequence: TGTGCCAGCAGTTTAACAGGGGGCGTTTACGAGCAGTACTTC. Translated, it gives CASSLTGGVYEQYF.